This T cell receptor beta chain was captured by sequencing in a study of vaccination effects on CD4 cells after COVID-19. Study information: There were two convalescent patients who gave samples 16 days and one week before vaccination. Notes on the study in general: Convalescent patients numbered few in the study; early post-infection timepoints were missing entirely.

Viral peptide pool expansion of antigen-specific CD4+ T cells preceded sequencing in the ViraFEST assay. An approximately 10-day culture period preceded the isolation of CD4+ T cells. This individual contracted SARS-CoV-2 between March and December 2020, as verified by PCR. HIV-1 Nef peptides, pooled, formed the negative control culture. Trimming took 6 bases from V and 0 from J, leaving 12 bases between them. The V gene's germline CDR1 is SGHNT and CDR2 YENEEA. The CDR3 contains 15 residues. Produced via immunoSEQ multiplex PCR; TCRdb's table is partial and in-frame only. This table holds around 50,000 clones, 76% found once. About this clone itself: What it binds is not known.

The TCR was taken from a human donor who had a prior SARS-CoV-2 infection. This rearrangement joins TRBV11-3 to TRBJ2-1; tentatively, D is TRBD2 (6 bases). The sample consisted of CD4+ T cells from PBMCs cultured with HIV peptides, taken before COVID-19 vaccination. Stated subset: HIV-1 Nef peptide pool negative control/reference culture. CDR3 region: CASSGGPGSYNEQFF. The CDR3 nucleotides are TGTGCCAGCAGTGGAGGGCCGGGCTCCTACAATGAGCAGTTCTTC.